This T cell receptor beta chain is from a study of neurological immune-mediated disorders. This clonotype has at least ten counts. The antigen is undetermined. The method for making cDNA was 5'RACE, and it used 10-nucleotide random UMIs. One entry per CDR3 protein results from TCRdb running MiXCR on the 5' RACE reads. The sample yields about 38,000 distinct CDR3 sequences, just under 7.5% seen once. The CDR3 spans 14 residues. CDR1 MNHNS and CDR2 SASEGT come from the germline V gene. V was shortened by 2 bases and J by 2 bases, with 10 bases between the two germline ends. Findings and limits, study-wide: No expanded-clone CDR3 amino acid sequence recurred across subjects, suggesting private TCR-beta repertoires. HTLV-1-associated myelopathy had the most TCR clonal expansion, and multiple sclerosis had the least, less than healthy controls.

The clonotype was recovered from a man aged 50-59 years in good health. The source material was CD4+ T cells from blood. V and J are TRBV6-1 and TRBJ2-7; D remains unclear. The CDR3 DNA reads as TGTGCCAGCAGTGAACTCGCGTTCGCCTACGAGCAGTACTTC. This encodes CASSELAFAYEQYF.